This TCR beta chain was sequenced in a study of cytomegalovirus exposure and HLA in healthy donors. PCR used 60 Vbeta primers and 13 Jbeta primers. Measured with immunoSEQ multiplex PCR; TCRdb has only the in-frame clones, and not every one. This table holds roughly 170,000 clones, about 80% found once. Whole-study results and caveats: There were approximately 150 TCR beta chains listed as cytomegalovirus-associated.

A remark on this clone: The antigen remains undetermined.

The CDR3 sequence is 18 residues long. The ends lost 1 base at V and 0 bases at J; junction bases unmatched: 8. CDR1 is LNHDA, CDR2 SQIVND, per germline (reference sequence). The sequenced sample consisted of PBMCs. V and J are TRBV19 and TRBJ2-4; 8 bases line up with TRBD2. This sequence was found in a woman in her twenties or thirties in good health and CMV-seronegative. Here the CDR3 reads CASSIGWAGGLAKNIQYF. The CDR3 region has the DNA TGTGCCAGTAGTATAGGGTGGGCGGGGGGCCTAGCCAAAAACATTCAGTACTTC.